The T cell receptor (beta chain) under discussion was sequenced for a study of long-term antiretroviral therapy in people with HIV. V was pared by 6 bases and J by 6 bases, with 12 bases between. Per germline, CDR1 LNHDA and CDR2 SQIVND (reference sequence). The CDR3 extends over 13 amino acids. Researchers ran immunoSEQ v3.0 at survey level. Using immunoSEQ multiplex PCR, the repertoire was profiled, and TCRdb retains in-frame clones only, with some absent. Counted here are some 35,000 clones, around 94% occurring once; the ten biggest clones make up 3.6%. This clonotype originated in a woman aged 50 to 60 with HIV. The gene calls are TRBV19 and TRBJ1-5; weak D call: TRBD1 (5 bases). Sequenced material: unsorted PBMCs, taken 4.1 years after starting antiretroviral therapy. Here the CDR3 DNA reads TGTGCCAGTAGACAGGCTGCCAGTCAGCCCCAGCATTTT. Its translation is CASRQAASQPQHF.